Below, one T cell receptor (beta chain) is given with its context. One tube held mixed TRB-A and TRB-B primer pools for touch-down PCR. TCRdb re-analyzed the multiplex PCR reads; it lists each CDR3 protein once, without DNA. In all, the sample yields under 9,000 distinct CDR3 sequences. Germline V CDR1 and CDR2: MNHEY, SVGAGI. The length of the CDR3 is 12 residues. The data are from a study of T cell clusters in autoimmune cytopenias. Some 38,000 genome equivalents of blood DNA were amplified for TRB. V and J are TRBV6-5 and TRBJ1-2; the TRBD1 assignment by TCRdb is unverifiable without DNA. The specimen sequenced was peripheral blood. This clonotype was obtained from a human donor with an autoimmune cytopenia or autoimmune hepatitis (not recorded which). CDR3 amino acids: CASSYSKGGTTF.